This TCR beta chain appears in the sequencing data of a study of cytomegalovirus exposure and HLA in healthy donors. Looking at the study overall: Genetic ancestry analysis placed around 76% of the 398 donors that were genotyped in the Caucasian-associated cluster.

13 Jbeta primers and 60 Vbeta primers were used for the PCR. Clones were read by immunoSEQ multiplex PCR, and TCRdb kept only the in-frame ones, dropping some. This sample has over 100,000 clones; around nine tenths occur once, and the top ten carry 5.2%. Study-wide points: The presence/absence work took it that sequencing depth was about the same across donors. Immune exposure was documented only through CMV serostatus.

J lost 7 bases, V lost 7 bases, and 4 bases had no gene match. CDR1 is GTSNPN and CDR2 is SVGIG in the germline V gene (reference sequence). The CDR3 sequence is 13 residues long. Comment on this clone: Its target is not known.

The chain couples TRBV30 to TRBJ2-1; 13 bases map to TRBD2. This clonotype was sampled from a young woman in good health and CMV-seronegative. The sequencing sample was made of PBMCs. The CDR3 loop reads CAFRLAGGNEQFF. The CDR3 DNA reads as TGTGCCTTTAGACTAGCGGGAGGTAATGAGCAGTTCTTC. The whole variable domain, filled in from reference TRBV30 and TRBJ2-1, reads SQTIHQWPATLVQPVGSPLSLECTVEGTSNPNLYWYRQAAGRGLQLLFYSVGIGQISSEVPQNLSASRPQDRQFILSSKKLLLSDSGFYLCAFRLAGGNEQFFGPGTRLTVL.